A selection of T cell receptor beta chains follows, all from one sample in a study of neoadjuvant anti-PD-1 for oral cavity cancer. Sequencing used immunoSEQ multiplex PCR; TCRdb keeps in-frame clones, though not all of them. The sample contains nearly 15,000 clones, 35% to 40% of which appear only once. The source material was tumor tissue, sampled after nivolumab (anti-PD-1) treatment. These receptors were obtained from a person aged 40-85 years with oral cavity squamous cell carcinoma. CDR3s include the opening cysteine and the closing phenylalanine or tryptophan. D genes are given only for firm matches. Clone size is not always given. Where it is, it says once, few, many or a class for expanded clones.

j_call,d_call,v_call,clone_size,cdr3_aa,cdr3_nt
TRBJ1-3,-,TRBV6-5,many,CASSFQPGPGNTIYF,TGTGCCAGCAGTTTCCAGCCTGGCCCTGGAAACACCATATATTTT
TRBJ2-3,-,TRBV5-4,few,CASSLELISTDTQYF,TGTGCCAGCAGCTTGGAACTAATTAGCACAGATACGCAGTATTTT
TRBJ1-1,-,TRBV5-6,-,CASSLEGVYTEAFF,TGTGCCAGCAGCTTGGAGGGGGTTTACACTGAAGCTTTCTTT
TRBJ1-6,TRBD1,TRBV9,-,CASSVTSGTANSPLHF,TGTGCCAGCAGCGTAACCTCCGGGACAGCGAATTCACCCCTCCACTTT
TRBJ1-6,-,TRBV5-8,-,CASSSGRWGSNSPLHF,TGTGCCAGCAGCTCCGGGCGATGGGGCTCTAACTCACCCCTCCACTTT
TRBJ1-1,-,TRBV29-1,-,CSVVPGARETEAFF,TGCAGCGTTGTCCCGGGGGCCCGGGAGACTGAAGCTTTCTTT
TRBJ2-7,-,TRBV19,-,CASSPRNDEQYF,TGTGCCAGTAGCCCGCGGAATGACGAGCAGTACTTC
TRBJ2-2,-,TRBV9,-,CASGVGELFF,TGTGCCAGCGGGGTGGGGGAGCTGTTTTTT
TRBJ2-7,TRBD2,TRBV5-8,-,CASSFGLAGDYEQYF,TGTGCCAGCAGTTTTGGACTAGCGGGGGACTACGAGCAGTACTTC
TRBJ2-3,-,TRBV10-1,few,CASSEQGSTDTQYF,TGCGCCAGCAGTGAGCAGGGAAGCACAGATACGCAGTATTTT
TRBJ2-2,TRBD1,TRBV5-1,-,CASSLNPGQGTGELFF,TGCGCCAGCAGCTTGAACCCGGGACAGGGCACCGGGGAGCTGTTTTTT
TRBJ2-5,TRBD1,TRBV5-1,many,CASSQGQPQETQYF,TGCGCCAGCAGCCAGGGACAGCCACAAGAGACCCAGTACTTC
TRBJ1-5,-,TRBV19,-,CASSMLQGRQPQHF,TGTGCCAGTAGTATGTTACAGGGACGGCAGCCCCAGCATTTT